A selection of T cell receptor beta chains follows, all from one sample in a study of cytomegalovirus exposure and HLA in healthy donors. The method was immunoSEQ multiplex PCR; TCRdb's version includes in-frame clones alone and lacks a portion of them. The sample gives over 150,000 clones, about 86% of which show up once; approximately 2% is in the top ten. The material sequenced was PBMCs. The source of these receptors is a human donor in good health. Both conserved end residues are part of each CDR3. The D gene is left open where the match is weak. Expanded clones are given a class, and other clones once, few, many or no size at all.

D: .
J: TRBJ1-1
V: TRBV28
size: .
CDR3: CASSSTGGNTEAFF
DNA: TGTGCCAGCAGTTCGACGGGGGGGAACACTGAAGCTTTCTTT

D: TRBD1
J: TRBJ1-2
V: TRBV15
size: .
CDR3: CATSRSGGTGRIYGYTF
DNA: TGTGCCACCAGCCGGAGCGGAGGGACAGGTCGAATCTATGGCTACACCTTC

D: TRBD1
J: TRBJ2-3
V: TRBV6-6
size: few
CDR3: CASSYPGQATDTQYF
DNA: TGTGCCAGCAGTTACCCCGGACAGGCCACAGATACGCAGTATTTT

D: .
J: TRBJ2-7
V: TRBV28
size: .
CDR3: CASSLGGMAYEQYF
DNA: TGTGCCAGCAGTTTAGGAGGAATGGCGTACGAGCAGTACTTC

D: .
J: TRBJ1-3
V: TRBV11-2
size: .
CDR3: CASSLDGVSGNTIYF
DNA: TGTGCCAGCAGCTTAGACGGGGTCTCTGGAAACACCATATATTTT

D: .
J: TRBJ2-3
V: TRBV29-1
size: .
CDR3: CSVEGQNTDTQYF
DNA: TGCAGCGTGGAGGGACAGAACACAGATACGCAGTATTTT

D: TRBD1
J: TRBJ1-4
V: TRBV29-1
size: .
CDR3: CSVRTGSPATNEKLFF
DNA: TGCAGCGTTAGGACAGGGTCTCCTGCAACTAATGAAAAACTGTTTTTT

D: .
J: TRBJ1-6
V: TRBV12-5
size: .
CDR3: CASGLVGRDFPDSPLHF
DNA: TGTGCTAGTGGTTTGGTAGGGCGGGACTTTCCCGATTCACCCCTCCACTTT

D: TRBD1
J: TRBJ1-2
V: TRBV6-5
size: .
CDR3: CASFTGDHGYTF
DNA: TGTGCCAGCTTTACAGGGGATCATGGCTACACCTTC

D: .
J: TRBJ1-2
V: TRBV29-1
size: .
CDR3: CSVQGSLGYTF
DNA: TGCAGCGTTCAGGGGAGCCTTGGCTACACCTTC

D: .
J: TRBJ2-1
V: TRBV6-1
size: once
CDR3: CATGGRSYNEQFF
DNA: TGTGCCACCGGGGGGCGGTCTTACAATGAGCAGTTCTTC

D: TRBD1
J: TRBJ1-1
V: TRBV6-6
size: .
CDR3: CASSYPTGAAEAFF
DNA: TGTGCCAGCAGTTACCCGACAGGGGCGGCTGAAGCTTTCTTT

D: TRBD2
J: TRBJ2-2
V: TRBV2
size: .
CDR3: CASSGFIAGVSRTGELFF
DNA: TGTGCCAGCAGTGGCTTCATAGCGGGGGTCTCTAGGACCGGGGAGCTGTTTTTT

D: TRBD2
J: TRBJ2-3
V: TRBV18
size: .
CDR3: CASSPDSGGTDTQYF
DNA: TGTGCCAGCTCACCAGACAGCGGGGGAACAGATACGCAGTATTTT

D: .
J: TRBJ1-4
V: TRBV19
size: .
CDR3: CASSPPLEKLFF
DNA: TGTGCCAGTAGTCCTCCACTTGAAAAACTGTTTTTT